The rows below give T cell receptor beta chains drawn from one sample of a study of blood T cell repertoires in COVID-19. Using immunoSEQ multiplex PCR, the repertoire was profiled, and TCRdb retains in-frame clones only, with some absent. The top ten clones hold 6% to 8.5% of a sample with some 350,000 clones, 85% to 90% of them seen once. Sequencing used peripheral blood. These receptors were obtained from a woman aged 70-85 years with COVID-19, enrolled during active disease. The CDR3 runs from the conserved cysteine through the conserved F or W. Fields, in order: clone size, D gene, J gene, V gene, CDR3 DNA, CDR3 protein. D genes are given only for firm matches. Clone size is not always given. Where it is, it says once, few, many or a class for expanded clones.

>NA|NA|TRBJ2-1|TRBV7-6
TGTGCCAGCAGCTTCGGGGGAGCAACAAATGAGCAGTTCTTC
CASSFGGATNEQFF
>NA|NA|TRBJ2-1|TRBV6-5
NA
CASSSSGDEQFF
>NA|NA|TRBJ2-2|TRBV5-6
TGTGCCAGCAGCCTCGCGGAGGGGAGAGACACCGGGGAGCTGTTTTTT
CASSLAEGRDTGELFF
>NA|NA|TRBJ1-2|TRBV30
TGTGCCGAGGAGGGCGCTAACTATGGCTACACCTTC
CAEEGANYGYTF
>NA|NA|TRBJ2-2|TRBV4-1
TGCGCCAGCAGCCAAGATCGGGTCGCCGGGGAGCTGTTTTTT
CASSQDRVAGELFF
>NA|TRBD1|TRBJ1-1|TRBV10-2
TGCGCCAGCAGGATACCACAGGGGGGGAACACTGAAGCTTTCTTT
CASRIPQGGNTEAFF
>NA|NA|TRBJ1-2|TRBV6-5
TGTGCCAGCAGTTCCGATGGACATAACTATGGCTACACCTTC
CASSSDGHNYGYTF
>NA|NA|TRBJ2-2|TRBV6-4
TGTGCCAGCAGTGTAGAGGAAAACGGGGAGCTGTTTTTT
CASSVEENGELFF
>NA|TRBD1|TRBJ1-1|TRBV10-1
TGCGCCAGCAGTGCCGGGACAGGGGCGAACACTGAAGCTTTCTTT
CASSAGTGANTEAFF
>NA|NA|TRBJ1-2|TRBV12-1
TGTGCCAGCAGCCAAGCCGACTATGGCTACACCTTC
CASSQADYGYTF
>few|TRBD1|TRBJ1-3|TRBV7-9
TGTGCCAGCAGCTCGGACAGGGTCAACTTTGGAAACACCATATATTTT
CASSSDRVNFGNTIYF
>NA|NA|TRBJ1-2|TRBV5-6
TGTGCCAGCAGCTTTGAGCCTAACTATGGCTACACCTTC
CASSFEPNYGYTF
>NA|NA|TRBJ1-5|TRBV27
TGTGCCAGCAGTTTAAATAGGGAGGGAAGCAATCAGCCCCAGCATTTT
CASSLNREGSNQPQHF
>NA|TRBD1|TRBJ1-3|TRBV3-1/TRBV3-2
TGTGCCAGCAGCTTGACAGGGAGCTCTGGAAACACCATATATTTT
CASSLTGSSGNTIYF
>NA|TRBD1|TRBJ1-2|TRBV24-1
TGTGCCACCAGTGATTTGCCGGACAGGGGGGTAGGGATGTTGTCCTTC
CATSDLPDRGVGMLSF
>NA|TRBD2|TRBJ2-1|TRBV30
TGTGCCTGCAGCAAGCTAGCGGGGGGTCCGCGTGAGCAGTTCTTC
CACSKLAGGPREQFF
>NA|NA|TRBJ1-2|TRBV30
TGTGCCTATAGTAGCGGACTTGGCTACACCTTC
CAYSSGLGYTF
>NA|NA|TRBJ2-1|TRBV24-1
TGTGCCACCAGTGAGGCTCAGGGGATTAATGAGCAGTTCTTC
CATSEAQGINEQFF
>NA|TRBD1|TRBJ1-1|TRBV30
TGTGCCTGGAGTGTACCAGGGGGCAACACTGAAGCTTTCTTT
CAWSVPGGNTEAFF
>NA|TRBD2|TRBJ2-1|TRBV27
TGTGCCAGCAGTTTATCTCGGGGGGGCTACAATGAGCAGTTCTTC
CASSLSRGGYNEQFF
>NA|TRBD1|TRBJ2-5|TRBV20-1
TGCAGTGCTAGTCAGAAAACAGGGGGAAGGGAGACCCAGTACTTC
CSASQKTGGRETQYF
>NA|NA|TRBJ1-1|TRBV7-9
TGTGCCAGCAGCTATTACAGGGAGAACACTGAAGCTTTCTTT
CASSYYRENTEAFF
>once|NA|TRBJ1-2|TRBV7-9
TGTGCCAGCAGCTTCGGGAACAGGGATGGCTACACCTTC
CASSFGNRDGYTF
>NA|TRBD1|TRBJ1-3|TRBV30
TGTGCCTGGACCTCAGGGGGCGGCGGAAACACCATATATTTT
CAWTSGGGGNTIYF
>NA|TRBD1|TRBJ1-1|TRBV18
TGTGCCAGCTCCCTAACACGACAGGGCCTCACTGAAGCTTTCTTT
CASSLTRQGLTEAFF
>NA|NA|TRBJ1-3|TRBV3-1/TRBV3-2
TGTGCCAGCAGCCAATCTTTCAAGAGGAGCTCTGGAAACACCATATATTTT
CASSQSFKRSSGNTIYF
>NA|NA|TRBJ2-1|TRBV4-2
TGTGCCAGCAGCCTCGCCTCGGCGGGGGGACAGGGCGGTGAGCAGTTCTTC
CASSLASAGGQGGEQFF
>NA|NA|TRBJ1-2|TRBV7-9
TGTGCCAGCAGCACTGGACTCGTGGGGGGCTACACCTTC
CASSTGLVGGYTF
>NA|TRBD1|TRBJ2-1|TRBV5-1
TGCGCCAGCAGCTGGTTGACAGGGGGCTACAATGAGCAGTTCTTC
CASSWLTGGYNEQFF
>NA|TRBD2|TRBJ2-3|TRBV19
TGTGCCAGTAGCGGGGGGACGTCCACGGTTGATACGCAGTATTTT
CASSGGTSTVDTQYF
>few|NA|TRBJ1-2|TRBV11-2
TGTGCCAGCAGCTTAGTCGACAGCCGCTCGGGCGGCTACACCTTC
CASSLVDSRSGGYTF
>NA|NA|TRBJ2-1|TRBV12-2
TGTGCAAGTCGCTTACCCTTCATAGATACTCGGTGGAATGAGCAGTTCTTC
CASRLPFIDTRWNEQFF
>NA|NA|TRBJ1-6|TRBV19
TGTGCCAGTAGCTCGTGGGACTTGAATTCACCCCTCCACTTT
CASSSWDLNSPLHF
>NA|NA|TRBJ2-1|TRBV9
TGTGCCAGCAGCTATCATTCAGGGGTAGGTGTCAATGAGCAGTTCTTC
CASSYHSGVGVNEQFF
>once|NA|TRBJ1-1|TRBV5-1
TGCGCCAGCAGCTTGGTTGGGGCTTCTTTCATTGAAGCTTTCTTT
CASSLVGASFIEAFF
>NA|NA|TRBJ2-5|TRBV7-2
TGTGCCAGCAGCCCGGGACAAAGGGCAGAGACCCAGTACTTC
CASSPGQRAETQYF
>NA|TRBD1|TRBJ2-1|TRBV27
TGTGCCAGCAGTTTAAGAGTTGGGGGACAGGGGGGGAATGAGCAGTTCTTC
CASSLRVGGQGGNEQFF
>NA|TRBD1|TRBJ1-4|TRBV7-2
TGTGCCAGCAGCTTACTTACAGGGGCGGATAAACTGTTTTTT
CASSLLTGADKLFF
>NA|TRBD1|TRBJ2-7|TRBV14
TGTGCCAGCAGCCTATGGACAGGGGGTAGCTACGAGCAGTACTTC
CASSLWTGGSYEQYF
>NA|TRBD1|TRBJ1-4|TRBV4-3
TGCGCCAGCAGCCAAGATTTACAGGGGGCTCAGGAAAAACTGTTTTTT
CASSQDLQGAQEKLFF
>NA|TRBD2|TRBJ2-5|TRBV5-1
TGCGCCAGCAGCTACCCGGGCGGGGGGGCGATGGAGACCCAGTACTTC
CASSYPGGGAMETQYF
>once|NA|TRBJ1-1|TRBV19
TGTGCCAGTAGATCGAAATCAGAGAACACTGAAGCTTTCTTT
CASRSKSENTEAFF
>NA|TRBD2|TRBJ2-1|TRBV7-2
TGTGCCAGCAGCTTACGAGGGACTAGCGGGGGGATTGCCTCCAATGAGCAGTTCTTC
CASSLRGTSGGIASNEQFF
>NA|NA|TRBJ1-1|TRBV12-3/TRBV12-4
TGTGCCAGCAGTTTTAGTGAGGACACTGAAGCTTTCTTT
CASSFSEDTEAFF
>once|NA|TRBJ1-2|TRBV27
TGTGCCAGCAGTTTAGGGGGGGCCTATGGCTACACCTTC
CASSLGGAYGYTF
>NA|NA|TRBJ1-2|TRBV6-1
TGTGCCAGCAGTGAAGGGGCAGGGGATTACTATGGCTACACCTTC
CASSEGAGDYYGYTF
>NA|NA|TRBJ1-3|TRBV7-9
TGTGCCAGCAGCTTATGGGGCAGTAACTCTGGAAACACCATATATTTT
CASSLWGSNSGNTIYF
>NA|TRBD1|TRBJ1-4|TRBV5-1
TGCGCCAGCAGCTTGCAGGGGGCAACTAATGAAAAACTGTTTTTT
CASSLQGATNEKLFF
>once|NA|TRBJ1-1|TRBV29-1
TGCAGCGTTACCCCCCTTACCCTATCAGAAGCTTTCTTT
CSVTPLTLSEAFF
>NA|NA|TRBJ1-1|TRBV7-8
TGTGCCAGCAGCCGCCTAGGGGCTCCGGTGAACACTGAAGCTTTCTTT
CASSRLGAPVNTEAFF
>NA|NA|TRBJ2-4|TRBV2
TGTGCCAGCAGTGTTTCGGGACTGGCCAAAAACATTCAGTACTTC
CASSVSGLAKNIQYF
>few|NA|TRBJ1-5|TRBV25-1
TGTGCCAGCAGTGAATCGGGGGGTGGGAATCAGCCCCAGCATTTT
CASSESGGGNQPQHF
>NA|NA|TRBJ1-6|TRBV3-1/TRBV3-2
TGTGCCAGCAGCCAAGAGGGGGCGGGGGGTTCACCCCTCCACTTT
CASSQEGAGGSPLHF
>NA|TRBD1|TRBJ2-7|TRBV7-9
TGTGCCAGCAGCAGGTCCCGGGACAGGGAACGGGAGCAGTACTTC
CASSRSRDREREQYF
>NA|NA|TRBJ2-3|TRBV24-1
TGTGCCACCAGTGATTTGGACAGTCCCACAGATACGCAGTATTTT
CATSDLDSPTDTQYF
>NA|NA|TRBJ2-1|TRBV3-1/TRBV3-2
TGTGCCAGCAGCCAAGGAGCGAGGCAGCAGTTCTTC
CASSQGARQQFF
>once|TRBD1|TRBJ2-2|TRBV5-1
TGCGCCAGCAGCTTAAGGACAGGGGGTCCCGGGGAGCTGTTTTTT
CASSLRTGGPGELFF
>NA|NA|TRBJ1-5|TRBV10-2
TGCGCCAGCAGTGTCGGGCCAAGGGGAGGTAGCAATCAGCCCCAGCATTTT
CASSVGPRGGSNQPQHF
>NA|NA|TRBJ1-1|TRBV27
TGTGCCAGCAGTTTATCAGACAGTTTTAACACTGAAGCTTTCTTT
CASSLSDSFNTEAFF
>NA|NA|TRBJ1-3|TRBV5-1
TGCGCCAGCAGCTTGGCCGGGGTGGGAAACACCATATATTTT
CASSLAGVGNTIYF